This TCR beta chain was sequenced in a study of T-cell reconstitution after alpha-beta-depleted transplantation in children. Findings and limits, study-wide: After transplant, at about two months, alpha-beta T cells were reportedly derived from several hundred expanded graft clones. Surviving recipient T cells and thymic progenitors underlay high day-60 TCRbeta diversity in some patients. The authors attributed T-cell counts and diversity one year after transplant mostly to newly produced T cells.

As it was prepared, the TCRbeta library received unique molecular identifiers. TCRdb used MiXCR to reprocess the PCR reads, holding one entry per CDR3 protein. Of 550,000 to 800,000 distinct CDR3 sequences listed, roughly 14% are singletons. The V end lost 6 bases, the J end lost 4 bases, and 15 bases lay between the germline ends. Germline V lookup: CDR1 SEHNR, CDR2 FQNEAQ (reference sequence). The CDR3 has 14 residues. This clonotype was seen repeatedly, ten times or more. Its antigen is unknown. The sample consisted of PBMCs, taken before TCRalphabeta/CD19-depleted stem cell transplant. The rearrangement joins TRBV7-9 to TRBJ1-1, with D unclear. The TCR was taken from a girl aged 2-10 years with congenital amegakaryocytic thrombocytopenia, due to receive a stem cell transplant. In DNA form, the CDR3 reads TGTGCCAGCAGGCCGGGCCACTCAGTCACTGAAGCTTTCTTT. Its translation is CASRPGHSVTEAFF.